This is a list of T cell receptor beta chains from one sample in a study of blood T cell repertoires in COVID-19. Some clones are missing from TCRdb's copy, which holds only in-frame ones; the method was immunoSEQ multiplex PCR. Among about 240,000 clones, roughly four fifths were seen once, and the ten largest hold approximately 13%. The sample was peripheral blood. The receptors stem from a woman in her fifties or sixties with active or convalescent COVID-19. Both conserved end residues are part of each CDR3. The D gene is left open where the match is weak. Where a row states a size, it is once, few, many or the class of an expanded clone; other rows omit it.

v_gene: TRBV6-5
abundance: -
j_gene: TRBJ2-1
d_gene: -
CDR3nt: TGTGCCAGCACCCAGACGGATCGGGGGGCGCCTGAGCAGTTCTTC
CDR3aa: CASTQTDRGAPEQFF

v_gene: TRBV6-1
abundance: -
j_gene: TRBJ2-5
d_gene: TRBD2
CDR3nt: TGTGCCAGCAGTGCCCGGAAGGGTAGCGGGGATGGGGGGACCCAGTACTTC
CDR3aa: CASSARKGSGDGGTQYF

v_gene: TRBV6-5
abundance: -
j_gene: TRBJ2-7
d_gene: -
CDR3nt: TGTGCCAGCAGTTACTCGGGGGACAAAACCTACGAGCAGTACTTC
CDR3aa: CASSYSGDKTYEQYF

v_gene: TRBV6-1
abundance: once
j_gene: TRBJ1-6
d_gene: TRBD1
CDR3nt: TGTGCCAGCAGTGAAGGGACAGGGGGCAATTCACTCCTCCACTTT
CDR3aa: CASSEGTGGNSLLHF

v_gene: TRBV3-1/TRBV3-2
abundance: -
j_gene: TRBJ2-3
d_gene: TRBD2
CDR3nt: TGTGCCAGCAGCCAAGATAGCCTAGCGGGGGGGCATGGAGATACGCAGTATTTT
CDR3aa: CASSQDSLAGGHGDTQYF

v_gene: TRBV18
abundance: once
j_gene: TRBJ1-6
d_gene: -
CDR3nt: TGTGCCAGCTCACCACCGAATTCCGGCAGGCCTAATTCACCCCTCCACTTT
CDR3aa: CASSPPNSGRPNSPLHF

v_gene: TRBV19
abundance: -
j_gene: TRBJ2-7
d_gene: -
CDR3nt: TGTGCCAGTAGTCGAAGGCCGTCAGGGGTCGAGCAGTACTTC
CDR3aa: CASSRRPSGVEQYF

v_gene: TRBV2
abundance: -
j_gene: TRBJ2-1
d_gene: -
CDR3nt: TGTGCCAGCAGTGAAGCCTCTCCCATTCCGGTCCTGCAGTTCTTC
CDR3aa: CASSEASPIPVLQFF

v_gene: TRBV5-1
abundance: -
j_gene: TRBJ2-1
d_gene: -
CDR3nt: TGCGCCAGCAGCTTGGAGCAGGACTTGTTGCGGTTCTTC
CDR3aa: CASSLEQDLLRFF

v_gene: TRBV3-1/TRBV3-2
abundance: -
j_gene: TRBJ1-2
d_gene: TRBD1
CDR3nt: TGTGCCAGCAGCCAAGATCAAGGCAGGGGGTATGGCTACACCTTC
CDR3aa: CASSQDQGRGYGYTF

v_gene: TRBV18
abundance: -
j_gene: TRBJ2-1
d_gene: -
CDR3nt: TGTGCCAGCTCACCAGGGGACTGGGATGAGCAGTTCTTC
CDR3aa: CASSPGDWDEQFF

v_gene: TRBV9
abundance: once
j_gene: TRBJ2-3
d_gene: -
CDR3nt: TGTGCCAGCAGCACGACGGGGAGCACAGATACGCAGTATTTT
CDR3aa: CASSTTGSTDTQYF

v_gene: TRBV6-2/TRBV6-3
abundance: -
j_gene: TRBJ1-5
d_gene: -
CDR3nt: TGTGCCAGCAGTTACGTGGACAGTAGCAATCAGCCCCAGCATTTT
CDR3aa: CASSYVDSSNQPQHF

v_gene: TRBV6-6
abundance: -
j_gene: TRBJ1-6
d_gene: -
CDR3nt: TGTGCCAGCAGCCAGGACTCCATTAATTCACCCCTCCACTTT
CDR3aa: CASSQDSINSPLHF

v_gene: TRBV19
abundance: -
j_gene: TRBJ1-5
d_gene: -
CDR3nt: TGTGCCAGTAGTATAGTTCCGACGGGGGACGGGGGGCAGCCCCAGCATTTT
CDR3aa: CASSIVPTGDGGQPQHF

v_gene: TRBV3-1/TRBV3-2
abundance: once
j_gene: TRBJ1-2
d_gene: TRBD1
CDR3nt: TGTGCCAGCAGCACCCGGGACAGTGAATCTGGCTACACCTTC
CDR3aa: CASSTRDSESGYTF

v_gene: TRBV7-2
abundance: -
j_gene: TRBJ2-3
d_gene: -
CDR3nt: TGTGCCAGCAGCCAAAGGACGGGGGATACGCAGTATTTT
CDR3aa: CASSQRTGDTQYF

v_gene: TRBV5-4
abundance: -
j_gene: TRBJ2-7
d_gene: -
CDR3nt: TGTGCCAGCAGCTTGAGAGGGGGTACCTACGAGCAGTACTTC
CDR3aa: CASSLRGGTYEQYF

v_gene: TRBV3-1/TRBV3-2
abundance: -
j_gene: TRBJ1-1
d_gene: TRBD1
CDR3nt: TGTGCCAGCAGACAGGGGGCAAGCACTGAAGCTTTCTTT
CDR3aa: CASRQGASTEAFF

v_gene: TRBV5-1
abundance: -
j_gene: TRBJ1-5
d_gene: TRBD1
CDR3nt: TGCGCCAGCAGCACAGGACAGGGGGGTCAGCCCCAGCATTTT
CDR3aa: CASSTGQGGQPQHF

v_gene: TRBV7-9
abundance: -
j_gene: TRBJ1-2
d_gene: -
CDR3nt: TGTGCCAGCAGCTTAGAAGCCTATGGCTACACCTTC
CDR3aa: CASSLEAYGYTF

v_gene: TRBV5-1
abundance: -
j_gene: TRBJ2-1
d_gene: -
CDR3nt: TGCGCCAGCAGCCCGCAGGCCTCCTACAATGAGCAGTTCTTC
CDR3aa: CASSPQASYNEQFF

v_gene: TRBV5-1
abundance: -
j_gene: TRBJ2-1
d_gene: -
CDR3nt: TGCGCCAGCAGCTTGGATAGCTCCTACAATGAGCAGTTCTTC
CDR3aa: CASSLDSSYNEQFF

v_gene: TRBV14
abundance: few
j_gene: TRBJ2-1
d_gene: TRBD1
CDR3nt: TGTGCCAGCAGCCAAGATCTGGGGGACAGTCACTCCTACAATGAGCAGTTCTTC
CDR3aa: CASSQDLGDSHSYNEQFF

v_gene: TRBV7-3
abundance: -
j_gene: TRBJ2-6
d_gene: -
CDR3nt: TGTGCCAGCAGCCCACAGGGCTCTGGGGCCAACGTCCTGACTTTC
CDR3aa: CASSPQGSGANVLTF

v_gene: TRBV6-5
abundance: -
j_gene: TRBJ1-1
d_gene: -
CDR3nt: TGTGCCAGCAGCCCCGGGGCGGGGTTGAACACTGAAGCTTTCTTT
CDR3aa: CASSPGAGLNTEAFF

v_gene: TRBV12-1
abundance: -
j_gene: TRBJ2-6
d_gene: -
CDR3nt: TGTGCCAGCAGCTTTTCGTCCTTTGGGGCTATTGGGGCCAACGTCCTGACTTTC
CDR3aa: CASSFSSFGAIGANVLTF

v_gene: TRBV9
abundance: -
j_gene: TRBJ2-1
d_gene: -
CDR3nt: TGTGCCAGCAGCGTAGGAGAGGGATACAATGAGCAGTTCTTC
CDR3aa: CASSVGEGYNEQFF

v_gene: TRBV6-5
abundance: few
j_gene: TRBJ1-2
d_gene: -
CDR3nt: TGTGCCAGCAGTTTAACTCCCGACAGACGGGGCTACACCTTC
CDR3aa: CASSLTPDRRGYTF

v_gene: TRBV6-2/TRBV6-3
abundance: once
j_gene: TRBJ2-7
d_gene: -
CDR3nt: TGTGCCAGCAGTTCCCGAGCAGGGCGGATTCACGAGCAGTACTTC
CDR3aa: CASSSRAGRIHEQYF

v_gene: TRBV11-2
abundance: once
j_gene: TRBJ2-5
d_gene: -
CDR3nt: TGTGCCAGCAGCCGATATACTAGTCAAGAGACCCAGTACTTC
CDR3aa: CASSRYTSQETQYF